The source of this T cell receptor beta chain is a study of beta chain features in type 1 diabetes. Expressed TCRB transcripts got sequenced, as all isolated RNA was reverse transcribed. Some clones are missing from TCRdb's copy, which holds only in-frame ones; the method was immunoSEQ multiplex PCR. The sample consists of under 400,000 clones, around 20% of them appearing once. The J segment lost 6 bases and the V segment lost 3 bases, leaving 11 bases of the junction unmatched. CDR1 is SGDLS and CDR2 is YYNGEE in the germline V gene. The CDR3 contains 18 residues. The specimen was naive CD4+ T cells from blood. The chain joins TRBV9 to TRBJ2-1, with 14 bases lining up with TRBD2. This clonotype was obtained from a woman under 30 in good health. The CDR3 DNA is TGTGCCAGCAGCGCGTACGCCGGGACTAGCGGGGGAGGCAATGAGCAGTTCTTC. Its protein is CASSAYAGTSGGGNEQFF.